These 26 T cell receptor beta chains came from one sample sequenced in a study of T cells after yellow fever vaccination. TCRdb independently ran MiXCR on the 5' RACE reads; one entry per CDR3 protein. The table lists roughly 68,000 distinct CDR3 sequences, 5% to 8% of them singletons. Sequencing used CD8+ T cells sorted from PBMCs, obtained about 49 days after the first yellow fever vaccination. The receptors derive from a man younger than 35 who received the YFV17D yellow fever vaccine.

This clonotype occurred many times. The chain has TRBV12-3 or TRBV12-4 and TRBJ1-2; 7 bases are shared with TRBD1. The CDR3 covers 12 residues. After removal of 6 bases from V and 7 bases from J, the junction contained 5 bases not matched to a gene. CDR3 sequence: CASREGALGYTF. The CDR3 nucleotides read TGTGCCAGCAGAGAGGGGGCTCTTGGCTACACCTTC.

This clonotype was seen a handful of times. This sequence joins TRBV12-3 or TRBV12-4 and TRBJ1-5, with 7 bases that match TRBD1. The CDR3 is made up of 16 amino acids. Trimming at V came to 0 bases and at J to 4 bases, leaving 6 bases not matched to a gene. The CDR3 DNA reads as TGTGCCAGCAGTTTAGCCTACAGGGGCCCTAATCAGCCCCAGCATTTT. Its translation: CASSLAYRGPNQPQHF.

This clonotype was seen at least ten times. The chain's CDR3 is CASSQPAGPADTQYF. The CDR3, as DNA: TGTGCCAGCAGCCAACCAGCGGGGCCGGCAGATACGCAGTATTTT. The rearrangement uses TRBV5-6 and TRBJ2-3; 7 bases line up with TRBD2. The CDR3 is made up of 15 amino acids. After removal of 4 bases from V and 4 bases from J, the junction contained 9 bases not matched to a gene. The V gene's germline CDR1 is SGHDT and CDR2 YYEEEE.

The chain uses TRBV4-1 and TRBJ2-7; TRBD1 aligns across 7 bases. Trimming took 1 base from V and 0 from J; bases not matched to a gene: 6. Germline assignment: CDR1 MGHRA and CDR2 YSYEKL. CDR3 length equals 16 residues. Written as DNA, the CDR3 is TGCGCCAGCAGCCAAGCTTCGGGACAGAGCTCCTACGAGCAGTACGTC. It codes for CASSQASGQSSYEQYV.

The CDR3 here is CASSPGRGDQETQYF. The CDR3 DNA reads TGTGCCAGCAGCCCGGGTCGGGGGGATCAAGAGACCCAGTACTTC. The chain uses TRBV3-1 and TRBJ2-5; 7 nucleotides align to TRBD2. Germline loops: CDR1 LGHDT, CDR2 YNNKEL (reference sequence). This CDR3 comprises 15 residues. V dropped 4 bases and J dropped 2; count of bases not matched to a gene: 7.

This clonotype came up many times. J is TRBJ2-1 and V is TRBV5-1; 13 nucleotides align to TRBD2. CDR1 is SGHRS, CDR2 YFSETQ, per germline. This CDR3 contains 15 residues. V was clipped by 4 bases and J by 8 bases; unmatched bases: 6. As DNA, the CDR3 is TGCGCCAGCAGCGCAGGACTAGCGGGGGAAGATGAGCAGTTCTTC. It codes for CASSAGLAGEDEQFF. The entire variable domain, with the rest obtained from reference TRBV5-1 and TRBJ2-1, is as follows: KAGVTQTPRYLIKTRGQQVTLSCSPISGHRSVSWYQQTPGQGLQFLFEYFSETQRNKGNFPGRFSGRQFSNSRSEMNVSTLELGDSALYLCASSAGLAGEDEQFFGPGTRLTVL.

This clonotype was counted at least ten times. V usage is TRBV3-1 and J usage is TRBJ2-1; TRBD2 agrees at 15 bases. Germline V CDR1 and CDR2: LGHDT, YNNKEL (reference sequence). The trim removed 3 bases at V and 7 bases at J, leaving 7 bases unmatched. The CDR3 consists of 17 residues. In DNA, the CDR3 is TGTGCCAGCAGCCAGGGAACCGGGACTAGCGGGGGGAATGAGCAGTTCTTC. This translates into CASSQGTGTSGGNEQFF.

The table lists this clonotype with many counts. The V gene is TRBV4-3, the J gene TRBJ2-1, with 14 bases lining up with TRBD2. The germline CDR1 and CDR2 sequences are LGHNA and YSLEER. The CDR3 consists of 18 residues. The junction had 10 bases not matched to a gene; V was cut back by 4 bases and J by 5 bases. Here the CDR3 reads CASSPYRLAGGPHNEQFF. The CDR3 DNA sequence: TGCGCCAGCAGCCCTTACCGACTAGCGGGGGGGCCGCACAATGAGCAGTTCTTC.

This clonotype was counted between two and nine times. The rearrangement links TRBV7-9 to TRBJ2-2; D is unclear. The V gene lost 5 bases and the J gene lost 4 bases, with 14 bases spanning the gap. CDR3 length equals 15 residues. Germline CDR1 and CDR2: SEHNR and FQNEAQ (reference sequence). CDR3 in amino acids: CASSRTPQSTGELFF. In nucleotides, the CDR3 is TGTGCCAGCAGCCGGACGCCCCAAAGCACCGGGGAGCTGTTTTTT.

This clonotype came up many times. The chain uses TRBV20-1 and TRBJ2-7; the D is unclear. Trimming pared 3 bases from V and 0 bases from J, leaving 12 bases between. CDR1 is DFQATT, CDR2 SNEGSKA, per germline (reference sequence). This CDR3 has 14 residues. The CDR3 sequence: CSASSGRSSYEQYV. DNA for the CDR3: TGCAGTGCTAGTTCAGGAAGGAGCTCCTACGAGCAGTACGTC.

This clonotype was seen repeatedly, ten times or more. This sequence joins TRBV4-1 and TRBJ2-7; 9 nucleotides match TRBD1. Trimming took 1 base from V and 5 from J; bases not matched to a gene: 0. This CDR3 comprises 13 residues. The germline V gene encodes CDR1 MGHRA and CDR2 YSYEKL. The CDR3 DNA follows: TGCGCCAGCAGCCAAGGGACAGGGGACGAGCAGTACGTC. As protein: CASSQGTGDEQYV.

This clonotype was recorded many times. V is TRBV6-5 and J is TRBJ2-1, with 8 bases lining up with TRBD2. There are 12 residues in the CDR3. Germline CDR1 and CDR2: MNHEY and SVGAGI. V shed 5 bases, J shed 15 bases, and the junction held 9 bases outside the gene matches. The CDR3 here is CASSLTGGPMFF. The CDR3 DNA is TGTGCCAGCAGTCTGACGGGGGGGCCGATGTTCTTC.

The V call is TRBV5-1, the J call TRBJ2-1, with 12 bases that match TRBD1. The length of the CDR3 is 13 residues. Germline CDR1 SGHRS, CDR2 YFSETQ. Trimming at V came to 8 bases and at J to 10 bases, leaving 7 bases not matched to a gene. Here the CDR3 reads CASKGTGGEEQFF. CDR3 sequence (DNA): TGCGCCAGTAAAGGGACAGGGGGCGAGGAGCAGTTCTTC.

This clonotype appeared many times. The J gene is TRBJ1-1, the V gene TRBV29-1, with 8 nucleotides matching TRBD1. In germline, CDR1 is SQVTM, CDR2 ANQGSEA. The CDR3 is 12 amino acids. V was clipped by 6 bases and J by 1 base; unmatched bases: 1. The CDR3: CSVDRGNTEAFF. CDR3 nucleotides: TGCAGCGTCGACAGGGGGAACACTGAAGCTTTCTTT.

This clonotype has at least ten counts. The chain links TRBV20-1 to TRBJ2-7, with 8 bases identical to TRBD1. The V gene end was trimmed by 6 bases and the J gene end by 0 bases; junction bases not matched to a gene: 4. The CDR3 is made up of 13 amino acids. The V gene's germline CDR1 is DFQATT and CDR2 SNEGSKA (reference sequence). The CDR3 bases are TGCAGTGCCAGGACAGGGAGCTCCTACGAGCAGTACGTC. It codes for CSARTGSSYEQYV.

In its sample, this clonotype was seen a few times. The CDR3: CASSQAQAGDKDGYTF. The CDR3 region has the DNA TGCGCCAGCAGCCAAGCCCAGGCAGGGGATAAGGATGGCTACACCTTC. The rearrangement uses TRBV4-1 and TRBJ1-2, with a possible D match to TRBD1 (6 bases). Germline CDR1 and CDR2: MGHRA and YSYEKL. The length of the CDR3 is 16 residues. The germline V and J ends were trimmed by 1 base and 6 bases, with 18 bases remaining between them.

This clonotype came up many times. The rearrangement joins TRBV7-7 to TRBJ2-1, with 7 bases matching TRBD1. V lost 5 bases to trimming and J lost 6 bases; unmatched junction nucleotides: 7. Germline lookup yields CDR1 SSHAT and CDR2 FNYEAQ (reference sequence). The CDR3 consists of 14 residues. The CDR3 loop reads CASSDRPGGNEQFF. Here the CDR3 DNA reads TGTGCCAGCAGCGATCGACCAGGGGGCAATGAGCAGTTCTTC.

This sequence joins TRBV4-3 and TRBJ1-6, with 7 positions matching TRBD1. Trimming at V came to 2 bases and at J to 4 bases, leaving 5 bases not matched to a gene. Germline loops: CDR1 LGHNA, CDR2 YSLEER. CDR3 size: 16 residues. The CDR3 DNA sequence: TGCGCCAGCAGCCAACGGGACAGATCGTATAATTCACCCCTCCACTTT. Its protein product is CASSQRDRSYNSPLHF.

This clonotype showed up many times. This chain joins TRBV27 and TRBJ1-5; D remains unclear. Germline CDR1 MNHEY, CDR2 SMNVEV (reference sequence). Trimming took 0 bases from V and 5 from J, leaving 5 bases between them. CDR3 length: 13 amino acids. The CDR3 is CASSLSPDQPQHF. The CDR3 nucleotides read TGTGCCAGCAGTTTATCGCCAGATCAGCCCCAGCATTTT.

Many counts were recorded for this clonotype. The V gene is TRBV3-1, the J gene TRBJ1-2, with 7 bases matching TRBD1. Trimming cost V 3 bases and J 6 bases; bases outside gene matches: 7. CDR3 size: 14 residues. Germline-derived CDR1 and CDR2 are LGHDT and YNNKEL (reference sequence). CDR3 nucleotide sequence: TGTGCCAGCAGCCACGGGGACAGCGCGAATGGCTACACCTTC. Encoded protein: CASSHGDSANGYTF.

A few counts support this clonotype. The chain has TRBV12-3 or TRBV12-4 and TRBJ2-3, with TRBD2 matching 11 bases. V shed 6 bases and J 1 base; nucleotides not matched to a gene: 12. The CDR3 consists of 18 residues. The CDR3 DNA reads as TGTGCCAGCAGCCCTACTAGCGGGGGTCTATGGGGCACAGATACGCAGTATTTT. Translating it yields CASSPTSGGLWGTDTQYF.

A few counts support this clonotype. This chain joins TRBV5-4 and TRBJ2-1; D is possibly TRBD2 (6 bases). V was cut by 5 bases and J by 4 bases, with 10 bases left in between. CDR1 is SGHNT, CDR2 YYREEE, per germline (reference sequence). The CDR3 totals 13 residues. The CDR3 loop is CASSGGLYNEQFF. CDR3 in DNA: TGTGCCAGCAGTGGGGGACTTTACAATGAGCAGTTCTTC.

The chain combines TRBV6-5 with TRBJ2-1; D is uncertain. Trimming cost V 3 bases and J 8 bases, with 14 bases left between them. CDR1 is MNHEY and CDR2 is SVGAGI in the germline V gene. This CDR3 is 14 amino acids long. The CDR3 protein is CASSYVTTRHEQFF. For the CDR3, the DNA is TGTGCCAGCAGTTATGTGACAACGCGGCATGAGCAGTTCTTC.

In its sample, this clonotype was seen many times. This chain joins TRBV6-5 and TRBJ2-3; 11 bases are a match to TRBD2. The CDR3 loop spans 16 amino acids. V dropped 6 bases and J dropped 2; count of bases not matched to a gene: 7. CDR1 MNHEY and CDR2 SVGAGI come from the germline V gene. As DNA, the CDR3 is TGTGCCAGCAGGCCGAGACTAGCGGGGCCCACAGATACGCAGTATTTT. Translated: CASRPRLAGPTDTQYF.

This clonotype occurred many times. The gene calls are TRBV20-1 and TRBJ2-3; D is unclear. CDR1 is DFQATT, CDR2 SNEGSKA, per germline (reference sequence). Trimming took off 6 bases at V and 1 base at J, with 14 bases between the two ends. CDR3 length: 14 amino acids. CDR3 amino acids: CSAAASAGTDTQYF. DNA for the CDR3: TGCAGTGCGGCGGCGAGCGCAGGCACAGATACGCAGTATTTT.

This clonotype was counted many times. V is TRBV4-2 and J is TRBJ2-1, with D unresolved. Trimming cost V 5 bases and J 0 bases, with 8 bases left between them. Germline V gene data show CDR1 as LGHNA and CDR2 as YNFKEQ. The CDR3 sequence is 14 residues long. The CDR3 DNA follows: TGTGCCAGCAGCGGGCCGGCCTCCTACAATGAGCAGTTCTTC. Protein: CASSGPASYNEQFF.